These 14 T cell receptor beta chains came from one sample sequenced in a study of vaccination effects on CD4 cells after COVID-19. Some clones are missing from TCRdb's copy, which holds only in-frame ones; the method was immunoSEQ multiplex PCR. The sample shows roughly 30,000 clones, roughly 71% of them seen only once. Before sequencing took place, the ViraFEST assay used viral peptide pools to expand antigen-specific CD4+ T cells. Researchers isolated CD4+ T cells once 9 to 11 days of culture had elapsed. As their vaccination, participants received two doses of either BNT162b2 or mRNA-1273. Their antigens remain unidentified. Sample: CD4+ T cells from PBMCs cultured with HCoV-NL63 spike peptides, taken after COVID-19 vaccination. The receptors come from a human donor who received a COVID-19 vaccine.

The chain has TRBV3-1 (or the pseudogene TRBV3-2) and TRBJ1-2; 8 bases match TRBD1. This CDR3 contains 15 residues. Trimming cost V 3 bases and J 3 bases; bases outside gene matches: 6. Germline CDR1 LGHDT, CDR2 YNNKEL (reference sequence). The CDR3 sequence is CASSQGTGGDYGYTF. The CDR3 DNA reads TGTGCCAGCAGCCAGGGGACAGGCGGTGACTATGGCTACACCTTC.

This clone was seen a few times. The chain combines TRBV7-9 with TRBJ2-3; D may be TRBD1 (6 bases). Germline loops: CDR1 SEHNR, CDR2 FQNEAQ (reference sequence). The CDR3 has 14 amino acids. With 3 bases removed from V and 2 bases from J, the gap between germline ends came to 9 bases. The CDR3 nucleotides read TGTGCCAGCAGCTTGGGGGCTAACACAGATACGCAGTATTTT. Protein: CASSLGANTDTQYF.

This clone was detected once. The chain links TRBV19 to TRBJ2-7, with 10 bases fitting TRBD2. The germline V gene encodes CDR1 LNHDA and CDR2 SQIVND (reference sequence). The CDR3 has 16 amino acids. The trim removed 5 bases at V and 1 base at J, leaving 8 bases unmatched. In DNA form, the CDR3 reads TGTGCCAGTAGTTTATCGAGCGGGAGGGGATCCTACGAGCAGTACTTC. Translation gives CASSLSSGRGSYEQYF. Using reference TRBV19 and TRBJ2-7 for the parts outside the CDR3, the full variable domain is DGGITQSPKYLFRKEGQNVTLSCEQNLNHDAMYWYRQDPGQGLRLIYYSQIVNDFQKGDIAEGYSVSREKKESFPLTVTSAQKNPTAFYLCASSLSSGRGSYEQYFGPGTRLTVT.

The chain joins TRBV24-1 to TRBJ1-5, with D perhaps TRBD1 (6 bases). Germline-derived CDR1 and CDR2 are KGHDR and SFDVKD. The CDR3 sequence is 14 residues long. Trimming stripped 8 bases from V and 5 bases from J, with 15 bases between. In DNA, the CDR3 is TGTGCCACCACTCAACAGGGATCGGATCAGCCCCAGCATTTT. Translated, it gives CATTQQGSDQPQHF.

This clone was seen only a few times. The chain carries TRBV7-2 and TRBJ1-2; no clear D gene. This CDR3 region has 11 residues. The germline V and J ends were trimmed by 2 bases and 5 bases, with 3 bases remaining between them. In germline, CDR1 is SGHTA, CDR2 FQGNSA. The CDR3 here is CASSLRYGYTF. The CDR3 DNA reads TGTGCCAGCAGCTTACGTTATGGCTACACCTTC.

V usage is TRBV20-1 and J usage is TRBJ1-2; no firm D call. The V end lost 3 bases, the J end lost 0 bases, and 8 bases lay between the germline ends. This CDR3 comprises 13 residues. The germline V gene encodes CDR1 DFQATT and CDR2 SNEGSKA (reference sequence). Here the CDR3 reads CSASGSTNYGYTF. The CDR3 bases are TGCAGTGCTAGTGGGAGCACTAACTATGGCTACACCTTC.

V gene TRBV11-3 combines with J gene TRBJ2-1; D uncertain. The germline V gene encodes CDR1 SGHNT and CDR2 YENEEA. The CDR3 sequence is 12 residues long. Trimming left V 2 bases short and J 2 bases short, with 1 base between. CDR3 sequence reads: CASSLTYNEQFF. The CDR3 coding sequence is TGTGCCAGCAGCTTAACCTACAATGAGCAGTTCTTC.

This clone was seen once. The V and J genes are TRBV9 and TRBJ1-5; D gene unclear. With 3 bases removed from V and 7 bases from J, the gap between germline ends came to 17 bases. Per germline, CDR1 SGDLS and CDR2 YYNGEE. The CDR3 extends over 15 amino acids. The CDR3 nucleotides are TGTGCCAGCAGCGCCGGACCCGTAAATGGGCAGCCCCAGCATTTT. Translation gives CASSAGPVNGQPQHF.

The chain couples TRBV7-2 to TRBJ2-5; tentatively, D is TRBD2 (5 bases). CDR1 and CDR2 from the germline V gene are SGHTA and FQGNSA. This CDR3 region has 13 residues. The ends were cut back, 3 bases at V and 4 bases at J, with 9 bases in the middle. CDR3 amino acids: CASSFAGGETQYF. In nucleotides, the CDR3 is TGTGCCAGCAGCTTTGCGGGCGGAGAGACCCAGTACTTC.

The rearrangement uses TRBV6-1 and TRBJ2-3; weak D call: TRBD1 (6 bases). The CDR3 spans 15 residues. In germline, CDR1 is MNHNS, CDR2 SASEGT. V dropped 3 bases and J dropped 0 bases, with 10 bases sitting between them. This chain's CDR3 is CASSDRTASTDTQYF. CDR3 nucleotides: TGTGCCAGCAGTGACCGGACAGCTAGCACAGATACGCAGTATTTT.

The CDR3 DNA is TGTGCCACCGGGTCGCAGAACACCGGGGAGCTGTTTTTT. It is translated as CATGSQNTGELFF. This chain connects TRBV24-1 to TRBJ2-2; D is ambiguous. The length of the CDR3 is 13 residues. The germline gives CDR1 KGHDR, CDR2 SFDVKD. V was cut by 9 bases and J by 1 base, with 8 bases left in between.

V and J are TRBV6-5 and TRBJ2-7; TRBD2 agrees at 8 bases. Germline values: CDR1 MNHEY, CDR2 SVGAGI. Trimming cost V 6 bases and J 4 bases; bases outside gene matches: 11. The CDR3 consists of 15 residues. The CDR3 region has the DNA TGTGCCAGCAGCCCAAGGTTCGGGGGGGCGTACGAGCAGTACTTC. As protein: CASSPRFGGAYEQYF.

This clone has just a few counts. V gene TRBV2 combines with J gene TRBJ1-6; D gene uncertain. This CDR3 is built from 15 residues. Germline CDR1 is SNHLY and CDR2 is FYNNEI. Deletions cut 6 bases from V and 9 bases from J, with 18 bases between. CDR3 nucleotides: TGTGCCAGCAGGAGCCCCTTACGTGGGGTTTCACCCCTCCACTTT. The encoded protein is CASRSPLRGVSPLHF. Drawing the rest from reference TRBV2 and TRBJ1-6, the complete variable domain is EPEVTQTPSHQVTQMGQEVILRCVPISNHLYFYWYRQILGQKVEFLVSFYNNEISEKSEIFDDQFSVERPDGSNFTLKIRSTKLEDSAMYFCASRSPLRGVSPLHFGNGTRLTVT.

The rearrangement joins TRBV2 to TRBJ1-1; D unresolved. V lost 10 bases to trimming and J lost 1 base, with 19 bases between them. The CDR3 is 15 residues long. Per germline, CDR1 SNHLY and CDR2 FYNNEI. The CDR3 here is CATLPQPRGNTEAFF. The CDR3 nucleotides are TGTGCCACTTTGCCTCAACCACGGGGGAACACTGAAGCTTTCTTT.